This is a list of T cell receptor beta chains from one sample in a study of OX40 agonist ivuxolimab in advanced cancers. This table comes from immunoSEQ multiplex PCR, and its TCRdb copy is limited to in-frame clones, with some not included. The sample shows about 68,000 clones, around nine tenths of them seen only once. Sequenced here: CD4+ or CD8+ T cells sorted from blood, sampled in a trial of the OX40 agonist ivuxolimab. All receptors derive from an adult with an advanced solid tumor such as melanoma, head and neck, liver or kidney cancer. Each CDR3 is given with its conserved first and last residue. Fields, in order: clone size, J gene, V gene, CDR3 protein. The size field is filled for only some rows; it gives once, few, many or a size class.

size: .
J: TRBJ2-5
V: TRBV6-5
CDR3: CASSSSAVQETQYF

size: .
J: TRBJ1-3
V: TRBV9
CDR3: CASSAGTGGGDTIYF

size: .
J: TRBJ1-6
V: TRBV27
CDR3: CASSTGTPSYNSPLHF

size: once
J: TRBJ1-2
V: TRBV9
CDR3: CASSAGDNNYGYTF

size: .
J: TRBJ1-1
V: TRBV28
CDR3: CASSLGLSGGKSQAFF

size: .
J: TRBJ2-1
V: TRBV7-9
CDR3: CASSKGLASYNEQFF

size: .
J: TRBJ1-2
V: TRBV21-1
CDR3: CASSFGRDGYTF

size: .
J: TRBJ2-1
V: TRBV10-3
CDR3: CAISPSGINEQFF

size: .
J: TRBJ2-2
V: TRBV11-2
CDR3: CASSPGGQTTGELFF

size: once
J: TRBJ1-1
V: TRBV6-6
CDR3: CASSYSPSNTEAFF

size: .
J: TRBJ2-4
V: TRBV19
CDR3: CASSRENIQYF

size: .
J: TRBJ1-2
V: TRBV30
CDR3: CAWGTGTGGGRGDGYTF

size: .
J: TRBJ1-5
V: TRBV2
CDR3: CASRRGTGNQPQHF

size: once
J: TRBJ1-6
V: TRBV19
CDR3: CASSKKLAGQGASSPLHF

size: .
J: TRBJ2-7
V: TRBV18
CDR3: CASSILGQGEEQYF

size: .
J: TRBJ2-1
V: TRBV9
CDR3: CASSGGLPNEQFF